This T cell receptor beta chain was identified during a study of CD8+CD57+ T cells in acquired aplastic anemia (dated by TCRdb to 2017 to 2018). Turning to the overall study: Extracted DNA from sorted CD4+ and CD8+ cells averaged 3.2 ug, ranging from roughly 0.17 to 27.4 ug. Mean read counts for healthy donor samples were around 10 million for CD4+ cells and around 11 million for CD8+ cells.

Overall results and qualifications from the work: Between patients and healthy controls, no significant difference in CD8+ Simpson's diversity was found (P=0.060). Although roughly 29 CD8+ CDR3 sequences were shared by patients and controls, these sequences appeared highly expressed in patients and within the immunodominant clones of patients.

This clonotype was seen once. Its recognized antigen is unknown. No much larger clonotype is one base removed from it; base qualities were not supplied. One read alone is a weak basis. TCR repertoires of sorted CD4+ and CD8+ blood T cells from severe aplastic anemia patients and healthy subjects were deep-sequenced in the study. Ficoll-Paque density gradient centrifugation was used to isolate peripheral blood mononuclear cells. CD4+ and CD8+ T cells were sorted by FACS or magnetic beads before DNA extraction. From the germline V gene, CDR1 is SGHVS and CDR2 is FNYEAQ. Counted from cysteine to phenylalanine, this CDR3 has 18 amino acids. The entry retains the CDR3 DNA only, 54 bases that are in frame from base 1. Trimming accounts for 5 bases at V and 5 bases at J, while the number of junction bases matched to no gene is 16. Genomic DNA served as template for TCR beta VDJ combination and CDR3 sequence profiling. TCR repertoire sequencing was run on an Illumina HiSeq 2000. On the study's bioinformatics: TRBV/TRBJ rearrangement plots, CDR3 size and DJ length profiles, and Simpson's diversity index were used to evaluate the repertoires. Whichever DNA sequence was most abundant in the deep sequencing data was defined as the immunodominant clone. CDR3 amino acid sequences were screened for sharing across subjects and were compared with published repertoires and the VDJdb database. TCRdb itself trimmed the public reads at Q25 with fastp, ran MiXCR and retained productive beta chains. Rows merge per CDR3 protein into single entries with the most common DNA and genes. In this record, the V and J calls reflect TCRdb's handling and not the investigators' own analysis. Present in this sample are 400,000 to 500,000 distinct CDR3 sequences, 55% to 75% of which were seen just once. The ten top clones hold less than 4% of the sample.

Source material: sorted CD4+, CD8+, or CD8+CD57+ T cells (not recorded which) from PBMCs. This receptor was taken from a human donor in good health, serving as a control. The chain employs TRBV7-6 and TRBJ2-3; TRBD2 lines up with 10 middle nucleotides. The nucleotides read TGTGCCAGCAGCGTGGGGGGAAGCGGGGGGGCGATTGGAGATACGCAGTATTTT. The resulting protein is CASSVGGSGGAIGDTQYF.